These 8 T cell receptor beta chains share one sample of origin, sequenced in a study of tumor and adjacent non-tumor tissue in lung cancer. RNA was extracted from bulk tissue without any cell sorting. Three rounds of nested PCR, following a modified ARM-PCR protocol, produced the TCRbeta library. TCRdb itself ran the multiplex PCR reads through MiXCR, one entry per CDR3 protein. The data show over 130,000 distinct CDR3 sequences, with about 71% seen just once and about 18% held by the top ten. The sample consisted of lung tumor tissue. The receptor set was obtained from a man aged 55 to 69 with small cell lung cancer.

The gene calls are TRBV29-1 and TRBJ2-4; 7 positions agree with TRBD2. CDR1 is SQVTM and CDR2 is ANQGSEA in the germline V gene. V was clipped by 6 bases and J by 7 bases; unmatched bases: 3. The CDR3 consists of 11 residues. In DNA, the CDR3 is TGCAGCGTCATGGGGGGGAACATTCAGTACTTC. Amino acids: CSVMGGNIQYF. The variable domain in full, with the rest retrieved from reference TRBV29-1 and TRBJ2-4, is SAVISQKPSRDICQRGTSLTIQCQVDSQVTMMFWYRQQPGQSLTLIATANQGSEATYESGFVIDKFPISRPNLTFSTLTVSNMSPEDSSIYLCSVMGGNIQYFGAGTRLSVL.

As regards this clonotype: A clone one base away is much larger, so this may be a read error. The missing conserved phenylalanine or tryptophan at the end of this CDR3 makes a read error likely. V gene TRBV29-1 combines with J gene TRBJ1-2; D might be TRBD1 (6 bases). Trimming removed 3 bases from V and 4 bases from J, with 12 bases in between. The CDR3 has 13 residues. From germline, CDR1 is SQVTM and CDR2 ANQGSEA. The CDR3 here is CSVEKGGSYGYTV. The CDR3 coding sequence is TGCAGCGTTGAGAAGGGGGGTTCCTATGGCTACACCGTC.

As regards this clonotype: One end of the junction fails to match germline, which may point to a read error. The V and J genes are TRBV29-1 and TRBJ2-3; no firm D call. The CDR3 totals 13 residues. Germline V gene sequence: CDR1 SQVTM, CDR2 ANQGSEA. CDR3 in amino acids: CSVEKAGADTQYF. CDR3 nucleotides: TGCAGCGTTGAAAAGGCAGGAGCAGATACTCAGTATTTT.

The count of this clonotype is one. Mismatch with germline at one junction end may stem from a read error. This CDR3 reads CSTSRSYIQYF. The DNA for the CDR3 is TGCAGTACTAGTCGCTCATACATTCAGTACTTC. The genes are TRBV20-1 and TRBJ2-4, with D possibly being TRBD2 (5 bases). This CDR3 is 11 amino acids long. CDR1 is DFQATT, CDR2 SNEGSKA, per germline (reference sequence).

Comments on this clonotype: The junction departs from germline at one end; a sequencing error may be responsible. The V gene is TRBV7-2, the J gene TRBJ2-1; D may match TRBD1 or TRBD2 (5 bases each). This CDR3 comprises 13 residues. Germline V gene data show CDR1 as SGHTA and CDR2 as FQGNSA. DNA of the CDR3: TGTGCTAGCATCTTTTATAGGGACCTTGAGCAGTTCTTC. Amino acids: CASIFYRDLEQFF.

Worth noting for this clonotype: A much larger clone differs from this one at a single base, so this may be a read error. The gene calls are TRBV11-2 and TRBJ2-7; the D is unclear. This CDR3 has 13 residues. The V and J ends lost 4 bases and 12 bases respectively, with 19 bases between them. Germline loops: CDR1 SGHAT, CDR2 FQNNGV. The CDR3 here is CASSSSPTYGRYF. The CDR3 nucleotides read TGTGCCAGCAGCTCGAGCCCAACCTACGGGCGGTACTTC.

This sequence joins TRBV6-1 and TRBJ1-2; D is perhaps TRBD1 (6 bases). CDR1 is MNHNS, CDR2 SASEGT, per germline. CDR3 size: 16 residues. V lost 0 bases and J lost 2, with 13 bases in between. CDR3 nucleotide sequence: TGTGCCAGCAGTGAAGCGGGTCGGGGGGCCAACTATGGCTACACCTTC. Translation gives CASSEAGRGANYGYTF.

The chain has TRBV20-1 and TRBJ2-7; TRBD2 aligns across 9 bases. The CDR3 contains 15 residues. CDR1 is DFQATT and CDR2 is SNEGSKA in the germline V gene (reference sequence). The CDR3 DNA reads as TGCAGCGCTCGTCCCGGGACTAGCTTAGCCTACGAGCAGTACTTC. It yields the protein CSARPGTSLAYEQYF.